What follows are 16 T cell receptor beta chains derived from one specimen sequenced in a study of T cell repertoires in ileal Crohn's disease. The assay was immunoSEQ multiplex PCR, and TCRdb's table has in-frame clones only and misses some. In the table there are thousands of clones, roughly 80% of which are singletons. Sequencing was performed on ileal tissue. All receptors derive from an adult with Crohn's disease.

This sequence joins TRBV10-3 and TRBJ2-7; perhaps TRBD2 as D (7 bases). V was cut by 0 bases and J by 4 bases, with 16 bases left in between. The CDR3 covers 16 residues. The V gene's germline CDR1 is ENHRY and CDR2 SYGVKD. The CDR3 region is CAISESPGGDLYEQYF. In DNA, the CDR3 is TGTGCCATCAGTGAGTCGCCGGGGGGCGACCTATACGAGCAGTACTTC.

The chain couples TRBV2 to TRBJ2-2; D is uncertain. CDR1 SNHLY and CDR2 FYNNEI come from the germline V gene. The V end was cut by 4 bases, the J end by 1 base, with 4 bases between. The CDR3 runs 13 residues. CDR3 DNA sequence: TGTGCCAGCAGTGCGGGGAACACCGGGGAGCTGTTTTTT. Amino acid sequence: CASSAGNTGELFF.

The CDR3 sequence is CASSLAGSNQPQHF. As DNA, the CDR3 is TGTGCCAGCAGCTTGGCAGGGAGCAATCAGCCCCAGCATTTT. V is TRBV5-4 and J is TRBJ1-5, with D possibly matching TRBD1 (5 bases). V lost 0 bases, J lost 1 base, and 5 bases lay in between. CDR1 is SGHNT and CDR2 is YYREEE in the germline V gene (reference sequence). CDR3 length: 14 amino acids.

This sequence joins TRBV5-1 and TRBJ2-7; a possible D gene is TRBD1 (7 bases). The CDR3 sequence is 13 residues long. CDR1 and CDR2 (germline): SGHRS, YFSETQ. V lost 4 bases to trimming and J lost 2 bases, with 10 bases between them. The CDR3 loop is CASSGGTAYEQYF. The CDR3 DNA reads TGCGCCAGCAGCGGGGGGACAGCCTACGAGCAGTACTTC.

J is TRBJ1-1 and V is TRBV19, with TRBD1 as a possible D gene (5 bases). Trimming took 5 bases from V and 3 from J, leaving 10 bases between them. Germline assignment: CDR1 LNHDA and CDR2 SQIVND (reference sequence). This CDR3 spans 13 amino acids. CDR3 DNA: TGTGCCAGTAGTGCAGGGAAATACACTGAAGCTTTCTTT. It yields the protein CASSAGKYTEAFF. The full variable domain, in which reference TRBV19 and TRBJ1-1 provide the parts outside the CDR3, is DGGITQSPKYLFRKEGQNVTLSCEQNLNHDAMYWYRQDPGQGLRLIYYSQIVNDFQKGDIAEGYSVSREKKESFPLTVTSAQKNPTAFYLCASSAGKYTEAFFGQGTRLTVV.

The sample holds a few counts of this clone. This chain joins TRBV2 and TRBJ2-2, with 9 bases fitting TRBD1. J gave up 1 base and V 7 bases, and 4 bases lay outside the gene matches. This CDR3 region has 15 residues. The germline CDR1 and CDR2 sequences are SNHLY and FYNNEI. This CDR3 is CASTRDRENTGELFF. CDR3 DNA sequence: TGTGCCAGCACCCGGGACAGGGAGAACACCGGGGAGCTGTTTTTT.

The J gene is TRBJ2-7, the V gene TRBV11-2, with D uncertain. Germline V gives CDR1 SGHAT, CDR2 FQNNGV. CDR3 length equals 11 residues. Trimming cost V 2 bases and J 4 bases, with 3 bases left between them. CDR3 nucleotide sequence: TGTGCCAGCAGCTTATATTACGAGCAGTACTTC. Translation: CASSLYYEQYF.

The rearrangement joins TRBV6-1 to TRBJ2-2; 11 bases match TRBD2. The ends lost 4 bases at V and 1 base at J; junction bases unmatched: 8. The CDR3 is made up of 18 amino acids. Germline lookup yields CDR1 MNHNS and CDR2 SASEGT. CDR3 nucleotides: TGTGCCAGCAGTGTGTTTAGCGGGAGGGCCGGGAACACCGGGGAGCTGTTTTTT. Its protein is CASSVFSGRAGNTGELFF.

This clone is a singleton in its sample. The chain recombines TRBV11-2 with TRBJ1-3; TRBD1 matches 9 bases. Germline V gene data show CDR1 as SGHAT and CDR2 as FQNNGV. This CDR3 has 17 amino acids. V shed 1 base, J shed 1 base, and the junction held 5 bases outside the gene matches. The CDR3 here is CASSLAKGQGSGNTIYF. In DNA, the CDR3 is TGTGCCAGCAGCTTAGCGAAAGGACAGGGGTCTGGAAACACCATATATTTT.

This chain uses TRBV11-1 with TRBJ2-1, with a weak D call TRBD2 (5 bases). CDR3 length: 15 residues. The germline V and J ends were trimmed by 5 bases and 0 bases, with 11 bases remaining between them. CDR1 is SGHAT and CDR2 is FQDESV in the germline V gene (reference sequence). CDR3 amino acids: CASSLGLSSYNEQFF. The DNA for the CDR3 is TGTGCCAGCAGCCTCGGACTTAGCTCCTACAATGAGCAGTTCTTC.

V gene TRBV27 combines with J gene TRBJ1-2; 7 bases are a match to TRBD1. The CDR3 is 14 amino acids. Germline CDR1 and CDR2: MNHEY and SMNVEV (reference sequence). Trimming removed 6 bases from V and 5 bases from J; junction bases left unmatched: 9. The CDR3 nucleotides read TGTGCCAGCAGAAAAGGGGGCGCAGGGTATGGCTACACCTTC. Its protein is CASRKGGAGYGYTF.

The genes are TRBV27 and TRBJ1-5; D remains unclear. V gave up 2 bases and J gave up 0 bases, with 8 bases separating them. There are 15 residues in the CDR3. Germline lookup yields CDR1 MNHEY and CDR2 SMNVEV (reference sequence). The CDR3: CASSLRGFSNQPQHF. The CDR3 DNA is TGTGCCAGCAGTTTAAGAGGGTTTAGCAATCAGCCCCAGCATTTT.

The J gene is TRBJ2-7, the V gene TRBV19; D might be TRBD1 (6 bases). Germline V gene data show CDR1 as LNHDA and CDR2 as SQIVND (reference sequence). Trimming took 4 bases from V and 4 from J, leaving 20 bases between them. The CDR3 runs to 16 residues. The CDR3 loop is CASSNHTVRGEYEQYF. The CDR3 DNA sequence: TGTGCCAGTAGTAACCACACAGTCAGGGGCGAATACGAGCAGTACTTC. Full variable domain (missing parts from reference TRBV19 and TRBJ2-7): DGGITQSPKYLFRKEGQNVTLSCEQNLNHDAMYWYRQDPGQGLRLIYYSQIVNDFQKGDIAEGYSVSREKKESFPLTVTSAQKNPTAFYLCASSNHTVRGEYEQYFGPGTRLTVT.

The V gene is TRBV5-5, the J gene TRBJ1-4, with 8 bases matching TRBD1. The CDR3 sequence is 17 residues long. Germline CDR1 SGHKS, CDR2 YYEKEE (reference sequence). The J segment lost 6 bases and the V segment lost 0 bases, leaving 10 bases of the junction unmatched. CDR3 region: CASSLDLTGGEYEKLFF. In DNA, the CDR3 is TGTGCCAGCAGCTTGGATCTCACAGGGGGAGAATATGAAAAACTGTTTTTT.

The V gene is TRBV6-1, the J gene TRBJ2-5, with 9 bases lining up with TRBD1. This CDR3 has 15 residues. V lost 8 bases and J lost 5; bases outside the gene matches: 12. CDR1 is MNHNS, CDR2 SASEGT, per germline. CDR3: CASSSTGTGHETQYF. DNA for the CDR3: TGTGCCAGCTCTTCTACCGGGACAGGGCACGAGACCCAGTACTTC.

The chain recombines TRBV2 with TRBJ2-3, with no clear D. There are 11 residues in the CDR3. The V gene lost 10 bases and the J gene lost 7 bases, with 12 bases spanning the gap. In germline, CDR1 is SNHLY, CDR2 FYNNEI. This CDR3 reads CATSLLNTQYF. The DNA for the CDR3 is TGTGCCACCTCTCTACTAAATACGCAGTATTTT.